This T cell receptor (beta chain) appears in the sequencing data of a study of T cell changes during pregnancy in multiple sclerosis. TCRdb's copy holds only in-frame clones and misses some; the assay was immunoSEQ multiplex PCR. The sample yields around 31,000 clones, roughly 92% seen once. A remark on this clone: Sequence at one end of the junction differs from germline and may be a read error.

This specimen was CD4+ T cells from peripheral blood mononuclear cells, taken in the first trimester of pregnancy. This receptor was taken from a female donor with multiple sclerosis, enrolled in a pregnancy study.

In nucleotides, the CDR3 is TGTGCTAGCAGCAAAGGGACAGGCGCACCCCTCCACTTT. Protein sequence: CASSKGTGAPLHF. The J gene is TRBJ1-6, the V gene TRBV7-9; 8 bases are shared with TRBD1. The CDR3 is made up of 13 amino acids. Germline V CDR1 and CDR2: SEHNR, FQNEAQ (reference sequence).